The 9 T cell receptor beta chains given below trace back to one sample, sequenced in a study of early T cells in non-severe SARS-CoV-2 infection. MiXCR was run by TCRdb on the 5' RACE reads, yielding one entry per CDR3 protein. There are about 50,000 distinct CDR3 sequences in the sample; around 12% occur only once, and about 2.4% lies in the top ten. Sequenced here: whole blood, sampled at baseline. These TCRs come from an adult who was a healthcare worker with PCR-confirmed SARS-CoV-2 infection or an uninfected control (not recorded which).

The rearrangement links TRBV7-2 to TRBJ1-4; D unclear. This CDR3 contains 16 residues. CDR1 is SGHTA, CDR2 FQGNSA, per germline. V was trimmed by 5 bases and J by 4 bases, leaving 17 bases between them. The CDR3 protein is CASSKNGGANNEKLFF. The CDR3, as DNA: TGTGCCAGCAGCAAAAACGGAGGAGCTAATAATGAAAAACTGTTTTTT.

This clonotype was counted a few times. V usage is TRBV6-5 and J usage is TRBJ1-2; TRBD1 is a possible D gene (5 bases). Deletions cut 2 bases from V and 1 base from J, with 8 bases between. CDR3 length: 14 amino acids. CDR1 and CDR2 (germline): MNHEY, SVGAGI. CDR3 coding DNA: TGTGCCAGCAGTTACGACAGAAGTAACTATGGCTACACCTTC. Residues: CASSYDRSNYGYTF.

This clonotype was observed at least ten times. V gene TRBV10-3 combines with J gene TRBJ2-4; TRBD2 aligns across 12 bases. Losses at the gene ends were 4 bases for V and 4 bases for J; bases not matched to a gene: 2. This CDR3 has 15 amino acids. Per the germline V gene, CDR1 is ENHRY and CDR2 is SYGVKD. This chain's CDR3 is CAISGLAGGKNIQYF. The CDR3 DNA reads as TGTGCCATCAGTGGTCTAGCGGGAGGGAAAAACATTCAGTACTTC.

This chain joins TRBV19 and TRBJ1-2; 9 bases map to TRBD1. V gave up 5 bases and J gave up 6 bases; unmatched junction bases: 13. CDR3 size: 16 residues. The germline CDR1 and CDR2 sequences are LNHDA and SQIVND (reference sequence). The CDR3 nucleotides read TGTGCCAGTAGTCCTATTCCTAGGACAGGGGAGAATGGCTACACCTTC. Its protein product is CASSPIPRTGENGYTF.

The rearrangement links TRBV29-1 to TRBJ1-3; TRBD1 aligns across 8 bases. Trimming cost V 7 bases and J 2 bases; bases outside gene matches: 4. CDR1 and CDR2 from the germline V gene are SQVTM and ANQGSEA. The CDR3 is 13 amino acids. The CDR3 reads CSAVQGAGNTIYF. CDR3 coding DNA: TGCAGCGCTGTACAGGGGGCTGGAAACACCATATATTTT. The whole variable domain, filled in from reference TRBV29-1 and TRBJ1-3, reads SAVISQKPSRDICQRGTSLTIQCQVDSQVTMMFWYRQQPGQSLTLIATANQGSEATYESGFVIDKFPISRPNLTFSTLTVSNMSPEDSSIYLCSAVQGAGNTIYFGEGSWLTVV.

This chain links TRBV7-2 with TRBJ2-4; D is undetermined. The V end was cut by 1 base, the J end by 0 bases, with 10 bases between. CDR1 is SGHTA and CDR2 is FQGNSA in the germline V gene. The CDR3 consists of 16 residues. The DNA of the CDR3 is TGTGCCAGCAGCTTAGACTCTGAACTAGCCAAAAACATTCAGTACTTC. Translated, it gives CASSLDSELAKNIQYF.

In its sample, this clonotype was seen many times. The V gene is TRBV7-3, the J gene TRBJ2-1; D gene ambiguous. The CDR3 totals 14 residues. The V end was cut by 2 bases, the J end by 8 bases, with 13 bases between. Germline V CDR1 and CDR2: SGHTA, FQGTGA. CDR3 sequence reads: CASSLSPSPDEQFF. In DNA form, the CDR3 reads TGTGCCAGCAGCTTATCCCCCTCCCCAGATGAGCAGTTCTTC.

The CDR3 is CASSRGGSRDYNEQFF. CDR3 coding DNA: TGTGCCAGCAGCCGGGGTGGGAGTAGGGACTACAATGAGCAGTTCTTC. The V and J genes are TRBV7-9 and TRBJ2-1, with D perhaps TRBD2 (5 bases). Per the germline V gene, CDR1 is SEHNR and CDR2 is FQNEAQ (reference sequence). The CDR3 loop spans 16 amino acids. Trimming shortened V by 5 bases and J by 3 bases, and 17 bases separated the two germline ends. The whole variable domain, remainder taken from reference TRBV7-9 and TRBJ2-1, is DTGVSQNPRHKITKRGQNVTFRCDPISEHNRLYWYRQTLGQGPEFLTYFQNEAQLEKSRLLSDRFSAERPKGSFSTLEIQRTEQGDSAMYLCASSRGGSRDYNEQFFGPGTRLTVL.

Only a few counts were recorded for this clonotype. The DNA of the CDR3 is TGTGCCAGCAGACGGACTAGTAGAGATACGCAGTATTTT. Translation gives CASRRTSRDTQYF. The chain links TRBV6-1 to TRBJ2-3; 7 positions agree with TRBD2. V dropped 6 bases and J dropped 5; count of bases not matched to a gene: 5. Germline lookup yields CDR1 MNHNS and CDR2 SASEGT. The CDR3 totals 13 residues.